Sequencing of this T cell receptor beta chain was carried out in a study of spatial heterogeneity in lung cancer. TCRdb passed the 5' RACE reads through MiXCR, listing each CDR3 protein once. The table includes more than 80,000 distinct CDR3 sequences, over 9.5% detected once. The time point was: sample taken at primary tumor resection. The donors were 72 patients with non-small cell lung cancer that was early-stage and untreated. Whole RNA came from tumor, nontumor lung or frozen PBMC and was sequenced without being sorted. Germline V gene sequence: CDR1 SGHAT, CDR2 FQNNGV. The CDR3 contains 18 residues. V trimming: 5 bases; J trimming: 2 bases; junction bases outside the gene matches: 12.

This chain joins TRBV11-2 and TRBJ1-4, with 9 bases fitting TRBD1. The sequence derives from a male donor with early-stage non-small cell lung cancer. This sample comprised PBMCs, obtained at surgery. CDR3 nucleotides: TGTGCCAGCAGCACCCACAGGAACAGGGGGCCCACTAATGAAAAACTGTTTTTT. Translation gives CASSTHRNRGPTNEKLFF. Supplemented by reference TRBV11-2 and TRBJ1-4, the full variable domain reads EAGVAQSPRYKIIEKRQSVAFWCNPISGHATLYWYQQILGQGPKLLIQFQNNGVVDDSQLPKDRFSAERLKGVDSTLKIQPAKLEDSAVYLCASSTHRNRGPTNEKLFFGSGTQLSVL.